The 20 T cell receptor beta chains in this list originate from one sample, sequenced in a study of OX40 agonist ivuxolimab in advanced cancers. The table came from immunoSEQ multiplex PCR; TCRdb's copy has only in-frame clones and leaves some out. The sample shows some 33,000 clones, around nine tenths of them seen only once. The source was CD4+ or CD8+ T cells sorted from blood, collected in a trial of the OX40 agonist ivuxolimab. The receptors come from an adult with an advanced solid tumor such as melanoma, head and neck, liver or kidney cancer.

The rearrangement joins TRBV2 to TRBJ2-7; the match to TRBD2 covers 14 bases. Germline loops: CDR1 SNHLY, CDR2 FYNNEI. The J segment lost 2 bases and the V segment lost 7 bases, leaving 4 bases of the junction unmatched. The CDR3 contains 15 residues. As DNA, the CDR3 is TGTGCCAGCATAGCGGGACTAGCGGGAGCCTACGAGCAGTACTTC. As protein: CASIAGLAGAYEQYF.

The V gene is TRBV4-1, the J gene TRBJ2-7, with D uncertain. The ends were cut back, 4 bases at V and 2 bases at J, with 12 bases in the middle. Germline assignment: CDR1 MGHRA and CDR2 YSYEKL. The CDR3 has 14 residues. In DNA, the CDR3 is TGCGCCAGCAGCCCCACGACTTCCACCTACGAGCAGTACTTC. It codes for CASSPTTSTYEQYF.

This rearrangement joins TRBV9 to TRBJ2-1; 13 bases line up with TRBD2. The germline V gene encodes CDR1 SGDLS and CDR2 YYNGEE. This CDR3 is 16 amino acids long. The J segment lost 7 bases and the V segment lost 2 bases, leaving 6 bases of the junction unmatched. The CDR3 loop is CASSVATGLAGNEQFF. Here the CDR3 DNA reads TGTGCCAGCAGCGTGGCCACGGGACTAGCGGGAAATGAGCAGTTCTTC. The whole variable domain, remainder taken from reference TRBV9 and TRBJ2-1, is DSGVTQTPKHLITATGQRVTLRCSPRSGDLSVYWYQQSLDQGLQFLIQYYNGEERAKGNILERFSAQQFPDLHSELNLSSLELGDSALYFCASSVATGLAGNEQFFGPGTRLTVL.

The V gene is TRBV29-1, the J gene TRBJ2-1; 14 bases are shared with TRBD2. The V gene's germline CDR1 is SQVTM and CDR2 ANQGSEA. The CDR3 runs to 16 residues. Losses at the gene ends were 4 bases for V and 4 bases for J; bases not matched to a gene: 6. The CDR3 is CSVGGLAGVGYNEQFF. The CDR3 nucleotides are TGCAGCGTTGGGGGACTAGCGGGAGTGGGGTACAATGAGCAGTTCTTC.

The chain carries TRBV6-5 and TRBJ2-3; weak D call: TRBD2 (7 bases). Deletions cut 2 bases from V and 5 bases from J, with 14 bases between. CDR1 MNHEY and CDR2 SVGAGI come from the germline V gene. This CDR3 comprises 15 residues. CDR3 coding DNA: TGTGCCAGCAGTTACGGCATTAGGGGGGGAGATACGCAGTATTTT. It encodes CASSYGIRGGDTQYF.

The rearrangement links TRBV11-2 to TRBJ2-3; TRBD2 aligns across 8 bases. Germline assignment: CDR1 SGHAT and CDR2 FQNNGV. This CDR3 has 15 amino acids. V lost 4 bases and J lost 2; bases outside the gene matches: 5. The CDR3: CASSSSGGHTDTQYF. The CDR3 DNA sequence: TGTGCCAGCAGCTCAAGCGGGGGCCACACAGATACGCAGTATTTT.

This chain uses TRBV27 with TRBJ2-3; D unresolved. The germline V gene encodes CDR1 MNHEY and CDR2 SMNVEV (reference sequence). The CDR3 runs 15 residues. Deletions cut 0 bases from V and 7 bases from J, with 14 bases between. The CDR3 region is CASSLSVGPQYTQYF. CDR3 DNA sequence: TGTGCCAGCAGTTTATCTGTCGGACCTCAATATACGCAGTATTTT.

The gene calls are TRBV15 and TRBJ2-2, with 11 nucleotides matching TRBD1. The germline gives CDR1 LNHNV, CDR2 YYDKDF (reference sequence). CDR3 length: 17 amino acids. With V trimmed by 0 bases and J by 3 bases, 3 bases remained unmatched. The CDR3 region has the DNA TGTGCCACCAGCAGAGATCTGGACAGGGGGCACACCGGGGAGCTGTTTTTT. Translation gives CATSRDLDRGHTGELFF.

V and J are TRBV6-1 and TRBJ2-7; possibly TRBD1 for D (5 bases). Germline V gene sequence: CDR1 MNHNS, CDR2 SASEGT. This CDR3 is 15 amino acids long. The V gene lost 0 bases and the J gene lost 0 bases, with 9 bases spanning the gap. CDR3 amino acids: CASSEASGYSYEQYF. In DNA form, the CDR3 reads TGTGCCAGCAGTGAAGCGTCAGGGTACTCCTACGAGCAGTACTTC.

The genes are TRBV11-2 and TRBJ2-3, with D perhaps TRBD2 (6 bases). Germline V gene data show CDR1 as SGHAT and CDR2 as FQNNGV. Trimming removed 3 bases at V and 3 bases at J, with 10 bases between. The CDR3 is 14 residues long. The chain's CDR3 is CASSFRGSTDTQYF. The CDR3 nucleotides read TGTGCCAGCAGCTTCCGGGGGTCGACAGATACGCAGTATTTT.

This sequence joins TRBV7-9 and TRBJ1-2; D is uncertain. With 1 base removed from V and 0 bases from J, the gap between germline ends came to 12 bases. The germline V gene has CDR1 SEHNR and CDR2 FQNEAQ (reference sequence). There are 16 residues in the CDR3. CDR3 in amino acids: CASSLGYGETNYGYTF. As DNA, the CDR3 is TGTGCCAGCAGCTTAGGGTACGGGGAGACTAACTATGGCTACACCTTC.

The chain employs TRBV5-6 and TRBJ2-5; 11 bases match TRBD1. The CDR3 is made up of 15 amino acids. CDR1 and CDR2 (germline): SGHDT, YYEEEE. Trimming cost V 3 bases and J 5 bases; bases outside gene matches: 6. CDR3 DNA: TGTGCCAGCAGCTCAGGGACAGGGGGTCGGGAGACCCAGTACTTC. It codes for CASSSGTGGRETQYF.

This chain uses TRBV7-6 with TRBJ2-2; D uncertain. The ends were cut back, 5 bases at V and 5 bases at J, with 12 bases in the middle. The CDR3 length is 14 residues. Germline V gene data show CDR1 as SGHVS and CDR2 as FNYEAQ. The CDR3 loop reads CASSRYGSTGELFF. The CDR3 DNA sequence: TGTGCCAGCAGCCGTTACGGATCAACCGGGGAGCTGTTTTTT.

This chain uses TRBV6-5 with TRBJ1-3; unclear D gene. Trimming cost V 5 bases and J 7 bases, with 15 bases left between them. The CDR3 length is 14 residues. Germline V lookup: CDR1 MNHEY, CDR2 SVGAGI. CDR3 in DNA: TGTGCCAGCAGTGAATGGGGTCATTTGAACACCATATATTTT. Amino acid sequence: CASSEWGHLNTIYF.

The rearrangement uses TRBV5-3 and TRBJ2-7, with D perhaps given as TRBD1 or TRBD2 (5 bases each). TRBV5-3 is an ORF, with its function uncertain. V was clipped by 0 bases and J by 7 bases, with 20 bases between them. The CDR3 totals 16 residues. The CDR3 nucleotides are TGTGCCAGAAGCTTGGGTCACGGGACGCATTCACGGGAGCAGTACTTC. Its translation: CARSLGHGTHSREQYF.

DNA for the CDR3: TGTGCCAGCAGTTCCTTGGGGCAGAGGAATAGCAATCAGCCCCAGCATTTT. Translation: CASSSLGQRNSNQPQHF. This chain uses TRBV27 with TRBJ1-5, with D maybe TRBD1 (5 bases). Trimming stripped 4 bases from V and 0 bases from J, with 16 bases between. The germline V gene encodes CDR1 MNHEY and CDR2 SMNVEV (reference sequence). The CDR3 consists of 17 residues.

This clone was detected only once. The genes are TRBV6-5 and TRBJ1-3; 9 nucleotides agree with TRBD1. There are 15 residues in the CDR3. Losses at the gene ends were 2 bases for V and 8 bases for J; bases not matched to a gene: 7. The germline V gene encodes CDR1 MNHEY and CDR2 SVGAGI. CDR3 nucleotides: TGTGCCAGCAGTTACCCCGGACAGGGGAAAGACACCATATATTTT. It codes for CASSYPGQGKDTIYF.

The rearrangement joins TRBV28 to TRBJ2-7, with 9 bases aligning to TRBD1. The germline V gene has CDR1 MDHEN and CDR2 SYDVKM. The CDR3 length is 17 residues. The V and J ends lost 5 bases and 3 bases, in that order; junction bases with no gene match: 14. This CDR3 reads CASSQWGRTGESYEQYF. CDR3 DNA: TGTGCCAGCAGTCAGTGGGGAAGGACAGGGGAAAGCTACGAGCAGTACTTC.

V usage is TRBV4-1 and J usage is TRBJ1-4; no firm D call. Germline CDR1 MGHRA, CDR2 YSYEKL. The CDR3 is 16 residues long. V lost 4 bases, J lost 0 bases, and 12 bases lay in between. CDR3 DNA sequence: TGCGCCAGCAGCCTCATCCGTGATGCAACTAATGAAAAACTGTTTTTT. Protein: CASSLIRDATNEKLFF.

The chain couples TRBV9 to TRBJ2-2; possibly TRBD1 or TRBD2 for D (5 bases each). The germline V gene has CDR1 SGDLS and CDR2 YYNGEE. The length of the CDR3 is 12 residues. Trimming left V 0 bases short and J 10 bases short, with 7 bases between. Here the CDR3 reads CASSVGGKELFF. The CDR3 region has the DNA TGTGCCAGCAGCGTAGGGGGGAAGGAGCTGTTTTTT.